Shown below are 21 T cell receptor beta chains from a single sample sequenced in a study of T cells in Graves' hyperthyroidism and ophthalmopathy. Amplified TCR beta CDR3 regions derived from RNA transcripts. TCR CDR3 underwent first-round RT-PCR with the HTBI primer set. Via MiXCR, TCRdb re-called the multiplex PCR reads, giving one row per CDR3 protein. The sample includes around 700,000 distinct CDR3 sequences, 18% of them seen just once. The sequenced sample consisted of blood. The source is a woman in her forties or fifties with Graves' hyperthyroidism that later progressed to Graves' ophthalmopathy.

This clonotype occurred many times. The rearrangement uses TRBV12-3 or TRBV12-4 and TRBJ1-4, with D unresolved. V dropped 3 bases and J dropped 7 bases, with 6 bases sitting between them. The CDR3 has 12 residues. This chain's CDR3 is CASSLISEKLFF. DNA of the CDR3: TGTGCCAGCAGTTTGATCAGTGAAAAACTGTTTTTT.

This clonotype was counted a few times. The rearrangement links TRBV10-3 to TRBJ2-1; D not certain. Germline V gives CDR1 ENHRY, CDR2 SYGVKD. V was cut by 3 bases and J by 3 bases, with 12 bases left in between. There are 15 residues in the CDR3. In nucleotides, the CDR3 is TGTGCCATCAGTGAAAGGTTGGAAGGCTACAATGAGCAGTTCTTC. Translated, it gives CAISERLEGYNEQFF.

The table lists this clonotype with many counts. V is TRBV20-1 and J is TRBJ1-5; the D is unclear. V gave up 0 bases and J gave up 5 bases, with 8 bases separating them. This CDR3 comprises 13 residues. Germline-derived CDR1 and CDR2 are DFQATT and SNEGSKA (reference sequence). CDR3 amino acids: CSARERGHQPQHF. CDR3 nucleotides: TGCAGTGCTAGAGAGAGAGGGCATCAGCCCCAGCATTTT.

The chain recombines TRBV14 with TRBJ2-1, with TRBD1 identical over 9 bases. This CDR3 is 15 amino acids long. J gave up 2 bases and V 7 bases, and 6 bases lay outside the gene matches. CDR1 is SGHDN and CDR2 is FVKESK in the germline V gene. CDR3 amino acids: CASMGRDRAYNEQFF. Here the CDR3 DNA reads TGTGCCAGCATGGGCCGGGACAGGGCCTACAATGAGCAGTTCTTC.

This clonotype was observed a handful of times. The chain recombines TRBV6-6 with TRBJ2-1; D may correspond to TRBD1 or TRBD2 (6 bases each). V gave up 2 bases and J gave up 6 bases, with 20 bases separating them. Germline V gives CDR1 MNHNY, CDR2 SVGAGI (reference sequence). The CDR3 runs 17 residues. CDR3 protein: CASSYGGRGADGNEQFF. The CDR3 DNA reads TGTGCCAGCAGTTACGGCGGTAGGGGGGCCGATGGCAATGAGCAGTTCTTC.

Many counts were recorded for this clonotype. The V call is TRBV11-1, the J call TRBJ2-1; TRBD2 aligns across 15 bases. This CDR3 has 15 residues. The germline CDR1 and CDR2 sequences are SGHAT and FQDESV (reference sequence). V was clipped by 5 bases and J by 8 bases; unmatched bases: 4. This CDR3 is CASSGGLAGGYEQFF. The CDR3 bases are TGTGCCAGCAGCGGGGGACTAGCGGGGGGATATGAGCAGTTCTTC.

The chain has TRBV4-2 and TRBJ1-2; 7 nucleotides align to TRBD1. The germline V gene has CDR1 LGHNA and CDR2 YNFKEQ. V was pared by 2 bases and J by 3 bases, with 9 bases of the junction left unmatched. The CDR3 is made up of 16 amino acids. CDR3 region: CASSQKGTDRDYGYTF. The CDR3 nucleotides are TGTGCCAGCAGCCAAAAGGGGACCGACAGGGACTATGGCTACACCTTC.

This clonotype was detected many times. The chain employs TRBV2 and TRBJ1-2, with a weak D call TRBD1 (6 bases). V lost 5 bases and J lost 3, with 13 bases in between. Per the germline V gene, CDR1 is SNHLY and CDR2 is FYNNEI. This CDR3 is built from 14 residues. The CDR3 is CASSQAQGDYGYTF. The CDR3 DNA is TGTGCCAGCAGTCAGGCACAGGGAGACTATGGCTACACCTTC.

This chain links TRBV9 with TRBJ1-4; D may be TRBD1 (6 bases). The CDR3 runs 15 residues. V was trimmed by 4 bases and J by 8 bases, leaving 18 bases between them. CDR1 is SGDLS, CDR2 YYNGEE, per germline. Written as DNA, the CDR3 is TGTGCCAGCAGCTTCAGGGGTGGAGGTGAAGAAAAACTGTTTTTT. Translating gives CASSFRGGGEEKLFF.

The chain uses TRBV10-2 and TRBJ2-7, with unresolved D. The V end was cut by 2 bases, the J end by 2 bases, with 10 bases between. CDR3 size: 14 residues. CDR1 and CDR2 from the germline V gene are WSHSY and SAAADI. The CDR3 protein is CASSEEESAYEQYF. The CDR3 DNA reads as TGCGCCAGCAGTGAGGAGGAGTCAGCCTACGAGCAGTACTTC.

The chain couples TRBV12-3 or TRBV12-4 to TRBJ2-7, with D perhaps matching TRBD1 (6 bases). CDR3 size: 13 residues. Trimming pared 6 bases from V and 7 bases from J, leaving 16 bases between. CDR3 sequence: CASSLDRNREQYF. The DNA for the CDR3 is TGTGCCAGCAGCCTCGACAGGAATCGAGAGCAGTACTTC.

This clonotype appeared many times. The V gene is TRBV3-1, the J gene TRBJ1-1, with a weak D call TRBD1 (5 bases). From germline, CDR1 is LGHDT and CDR2 YNNKEL (reference sequence). The CDR3 totals 14 residues. V was pared by 2 bases and J by 4 bases, with 11 bases between. The CDR3 region is CASSQQTGGTEAFF. The CDR3 region has the DNA TGTGCCAGCAGCCAACAAACGGGGGGCACTGAAGCTTTCTTT.

This clonotype was observed many times. The V and J genes are TRBV6-2 or TRBV6-3 and TRBJ1-1; 11 bases agree with TRBD1. This CDR3 is built from 16 residues. Trimming cost V 6 bases and J 1 base; bases outside gene matches: 7. From germline, CDR1 is MNHEY and CDR2 SVGEGT. CDR3: CASRQDRGRGNTEAFF. The CDR3 coding sequence is TGTGCCAGCAGACAGGACAGGGGGCGCGGGAACACTGAAGCTTTCTTT.

This clonotype was seen many times. DNA of the CDR3: TGTGCCAGCAGCCAAGATGCAGGGGGCGGGCGAGTGCGGAGTCAGTACTTC. Its translation: CASSQDAGGGRVRSQYF. The chain recombines TRBV3-1 with TRBJ2-4, with 8 bases that match TRBD1. The junction had 16 bases not matched to a gene; V was cut back by 0 bases and J by 12 bases. Germline V gene data show CDR1 as LGHDT and CDR2 as YNNKEL (reference sequence). This CDR3 has 17 amino acids.

The sample holds many counts of this clonotype. The chain combines TRBV20-1 with TRBJ2-7; the match to TRBD2 covers 10 bases. Germline V lookup: CDR1 DFQATT, CDR2 SNEGSKA (reference sequence). V dropped 5 bases and J dropped 1; count of bases not matched to a gene: 5. The CDR3 length is 14 residues. The CDR3 loop is CSAQTGLASYEQYF. The CDR3 coding sequence is TGCAGTGCTCAAACGGGACTAGCGTCCTACGAGCAGTACTTC.

V usage is TRBV6-1 and J usage is TRBJ2-1; D is perhaps TRBD1 or TRBD2 (5 bases each). Germline V gives CDR1 MNHNS, CDR2 SASEGT. Trimming took off 6 bases at V and 10 bases at J, with 16 bases between the two ends. CDR3 size: 13 residues. The CDR3 region has the DNA TGTGCCAGCAGCGACGAGGGGCAGGCCGAGCAGTTCTTC. Amino acid sequence: CASSDEGQAEQFF.

This chain links TRBV15 with TRBJ1-4; TRBD1 aligns across 9 bases. The germline gives CDR1 LNHNV, CDR2 YYDKDF (reference sequence). The CDR3 loop spans 17 amino acids. The J segment lost 0 bases and the V segment lost 1 base, leaving 3 bases of the junction unmatched. Here the CDR3 DNA reads TGTGCCACCAGCAGAGGCAGACAGGGGGCAACTAATGAAAAACTGTTTTTT. This codes for CATSRGRQGATNEKLFF.

This clonotype appeared many times. This chain joins TRBV12-3 or TRBV12-4 and TRBJ2-3; 7 bases align to TRBD2. CDR3 size: 12 residues. Trimming cost V 6 bases and J 10 bases; bases outside gene matches: 7. The DNA for the CDR3 is TGTGCCAGCAGCCACCTTACTAGCGCGCAGTATTTT. Translating gives CASSHLTSAQYF.

In its sample, this clonotype was seen many times. This chain connects TRBV7-2 to TRBJ2-7, with TRBD1 matching over 7 bases. The ends lost 4 bases at V and 3 bases at J; junction bases unmatched: 9. This CDR3 has 15 amino acids. CDR1 and CDR2 from the germline V gene are SGHTA and FQGNSA. The CDR3 region is CASSSTGAGYYEQYF. CDR3 nucleotide sequence: TGTGCCAGCAGCTCCACAGGGGCTGGGTACTACGAGCAGTACTTC.

This clonotype was observed a few times. The chain combines TRBV7-9 with TRBJ1-4; D is ambiguous. The germline CDR1 and CDR2 sequences are SEHNR and FQNEAQ (reference sequence). V was trimmed by 1 base and J by 8 bases, leaving 14 bases between them. The CDR3 sequence is 15 residues long. Written as DNA, the CDR3 is TGTGCCAGCAGCTTAGTTCGGGCAGCTGCGGAAAAACTGTTTTTT. It specifies CASSLVRAAAEKLFF.

The rearrangement links TRBV24-1 to TRBJ2-3, with TRBD1 matching over 7 bases. Germline assignment: CDR1 KGHDR and CDR2 SFDVKD. V trimming: 4 bases; J trimming: 3 bases; junction bases outside the gene matches: 15. This CDR3 has 18 amino acids. The CDR3 reads CATSDPGGTGDRTDTQYF. CDR3 nucleotide sequence: TGTGCCACCAGTGACCCAGGGGGAACAGGGGATCGTACAGATACGCAGTATTTT.